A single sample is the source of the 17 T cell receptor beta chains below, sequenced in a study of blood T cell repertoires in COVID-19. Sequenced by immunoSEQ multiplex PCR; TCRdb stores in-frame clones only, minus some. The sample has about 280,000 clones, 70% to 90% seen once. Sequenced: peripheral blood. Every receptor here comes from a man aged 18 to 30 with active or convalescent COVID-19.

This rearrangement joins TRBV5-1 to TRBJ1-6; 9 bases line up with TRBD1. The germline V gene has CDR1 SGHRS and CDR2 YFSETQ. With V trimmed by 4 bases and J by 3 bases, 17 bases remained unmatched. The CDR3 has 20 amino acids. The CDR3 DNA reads TGCGCCAGCAGCATCCGGACAGGGGCGACCAAGCTCGGCTATAATTCACCCCTCCACTTT. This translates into CASSIRTGATKLGYNSPLHF. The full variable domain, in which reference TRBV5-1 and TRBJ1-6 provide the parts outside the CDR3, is KAGVTQTPRYLIKTRGQQVTLSCSPISGHRSVSWYQQTPGQGLQFLFEYFSETQRNKGNFPGRFSGRQFSNSRSEMNVSTLELGDSALYLCASSIRTGATKLGYNSPLHFGNGTRLTVT.

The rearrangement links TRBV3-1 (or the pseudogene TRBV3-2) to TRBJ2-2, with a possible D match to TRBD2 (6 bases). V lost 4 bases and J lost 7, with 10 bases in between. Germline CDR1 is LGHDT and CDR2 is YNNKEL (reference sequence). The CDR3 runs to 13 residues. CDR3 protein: CASSRLGGGELFF. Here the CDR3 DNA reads TGTGCCAGCAGCCGTTTGGGAGGCGGGGAGCTGTTTTTT.

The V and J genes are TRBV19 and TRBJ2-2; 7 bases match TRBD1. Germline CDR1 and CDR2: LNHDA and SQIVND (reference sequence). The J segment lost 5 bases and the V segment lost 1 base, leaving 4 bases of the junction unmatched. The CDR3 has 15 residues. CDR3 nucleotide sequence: TGTGCCAGTAGTATAGTTCCAGGGGGTACCGGGGAGCTGTTTTTT. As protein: CASSIVPGGTGELFF.

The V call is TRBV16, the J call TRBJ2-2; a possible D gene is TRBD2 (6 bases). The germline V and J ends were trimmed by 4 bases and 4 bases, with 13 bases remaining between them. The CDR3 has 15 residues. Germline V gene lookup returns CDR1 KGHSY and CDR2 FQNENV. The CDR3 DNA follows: TGTGCCAGCAGCCGGGGGGTTCGGACCACCGGGGAGCTGTTTTTT. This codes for CASSRGVRTTGELFF.

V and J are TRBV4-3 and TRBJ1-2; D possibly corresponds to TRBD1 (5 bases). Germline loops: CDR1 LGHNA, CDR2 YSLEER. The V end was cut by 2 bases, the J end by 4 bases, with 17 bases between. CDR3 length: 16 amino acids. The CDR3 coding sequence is TGCGCCAGCAGCCAATACCAGGGTGGGGGGGGCTATGGCTACACCTTC. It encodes CASSQYQGGGGYGYTF.

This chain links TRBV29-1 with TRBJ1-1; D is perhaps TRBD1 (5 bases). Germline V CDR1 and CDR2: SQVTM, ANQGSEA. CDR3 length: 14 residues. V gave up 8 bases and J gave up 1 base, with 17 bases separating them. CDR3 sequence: CSTPPGPRNTEAFF. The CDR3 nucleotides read TGCAGCACCCCCCCAGGGCCGAGGAACACTGAAGCTTTCTTT.

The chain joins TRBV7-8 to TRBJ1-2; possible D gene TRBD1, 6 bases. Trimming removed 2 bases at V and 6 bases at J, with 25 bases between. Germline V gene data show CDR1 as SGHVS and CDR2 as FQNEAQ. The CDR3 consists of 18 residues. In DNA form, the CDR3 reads TGTGCCAGCAGCTTAACCCCCCAGAGACTTCAGGGGAGGGATGGCTACACCTTC. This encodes CASSLTPQRLQGRDGYTF. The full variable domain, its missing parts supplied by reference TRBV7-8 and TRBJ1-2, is GAGVSQSPRYKVAKRGQDVALRCDPISGHVSLFWYQQALGQGPEFLTYFQNEAQLDKSGLPSDRFFAERPEGSVSTLKIQRTQQEDSAVYLCASSLTPQRLQGRDGYTFGSGTRLTVV.

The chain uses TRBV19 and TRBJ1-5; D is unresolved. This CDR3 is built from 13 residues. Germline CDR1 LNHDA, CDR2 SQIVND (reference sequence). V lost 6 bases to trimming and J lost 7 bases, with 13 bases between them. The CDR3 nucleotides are TGTGCCAGTAGCCCTTCCCCTACCCAGCCCCAGCATTTT. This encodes CASSPSPTQPQHF.

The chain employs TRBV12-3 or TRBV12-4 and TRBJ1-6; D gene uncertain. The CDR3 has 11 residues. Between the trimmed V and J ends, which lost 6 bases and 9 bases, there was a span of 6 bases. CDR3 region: CASSRGSPLHF. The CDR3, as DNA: TGTGCCAGCAGCCGGGGTTCACCCCTCCACTTT.

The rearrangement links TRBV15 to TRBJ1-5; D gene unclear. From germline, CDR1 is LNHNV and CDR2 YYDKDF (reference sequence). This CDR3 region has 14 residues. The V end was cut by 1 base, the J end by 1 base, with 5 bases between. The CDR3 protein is CATSRGLSNQPQHF. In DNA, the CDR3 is TGTGCCACCAGCAGAGGTCTCAGCAATCAGCCCCAGCATTTT.

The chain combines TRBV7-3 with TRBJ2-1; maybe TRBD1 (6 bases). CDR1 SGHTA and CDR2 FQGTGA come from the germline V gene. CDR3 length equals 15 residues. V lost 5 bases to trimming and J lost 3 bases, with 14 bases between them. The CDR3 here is CASSRMTGLYNEQFF. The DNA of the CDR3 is TGTGCCAGCAGCCGAATGACAGGACTCTACAATGAGCAGTTCTTC.

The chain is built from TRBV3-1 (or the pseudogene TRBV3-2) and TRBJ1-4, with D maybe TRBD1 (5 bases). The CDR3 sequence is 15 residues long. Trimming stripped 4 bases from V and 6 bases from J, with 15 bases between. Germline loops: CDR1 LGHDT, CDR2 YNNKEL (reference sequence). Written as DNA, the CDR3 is TGTGCCAGCAGCCCCGGTAGGTGGGGGGATGAAAAACTGTTTTTT. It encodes CASSPGRWGDEKLFF.

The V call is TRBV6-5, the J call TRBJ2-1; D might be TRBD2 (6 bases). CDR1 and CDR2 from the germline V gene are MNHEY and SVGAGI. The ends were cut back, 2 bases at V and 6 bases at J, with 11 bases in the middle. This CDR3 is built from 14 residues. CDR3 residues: CASSYSQGGNEQFF. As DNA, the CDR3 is TGTGCCAGCAGTTACAGTCAGGGAGGCAATGAGCAGTTCTTC.

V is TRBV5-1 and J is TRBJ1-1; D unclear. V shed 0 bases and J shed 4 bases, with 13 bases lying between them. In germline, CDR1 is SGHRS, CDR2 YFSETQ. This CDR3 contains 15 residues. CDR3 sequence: CASSLEVPTSTEAFF. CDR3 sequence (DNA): TGCGCCAGCAGCTTGGAGGTTCCCACTAGCACTGAAGCTTTCTTT.

In DNA, the CDR3 is TGTGCCAGCAGCTTGGTTCCGGAGTGGCAGGGGACTGAAGCTTTCTTT. It codes for CASSLVPEWQGTEAFF. This chain links TRBV5-5 with TRBJ1-1; maybe TRBD1 (6 bases). The CDR3 is made up of 16 amino acids. Germline V CDR1 and CDR2: SGHKS, YYEKEE (reference sequence). Trimming removed 0 bases at V and 5 bases at J, with 17 bases between. Drawing the rest from reference TRBV5-5 and TRBJ1-1, the complete variable domain is DAGVTQSPTHLIKTRGQQVTLRCSPISGHKSVSWYQQVLGQGPQFIFQYYEKEERGRGNFPDRFSARQFPNYSSELNVNALLLGDSALYLCASSLVPEWQGTEAFFGQGTRLTVV.

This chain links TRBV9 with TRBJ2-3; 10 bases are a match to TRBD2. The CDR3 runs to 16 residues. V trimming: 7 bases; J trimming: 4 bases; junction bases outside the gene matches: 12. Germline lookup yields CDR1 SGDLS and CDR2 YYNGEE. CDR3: CASHNSGSGGPDTQYF. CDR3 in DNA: TGTGCCAGCCACAACTCGGGTAGCGGGGGGCCAGATACGCAGTATTTT. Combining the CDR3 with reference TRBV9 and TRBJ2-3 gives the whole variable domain DSGVTQTPKHLITATGQRVTLRCSPRSGDLSVYWYQQSLDQGLQFLIQYYNGEERAKGNILERFSAQQFPDLHSELNLSSLELGDSALYFCASHNSGSGGPDTQYFGPGTRLTVL.

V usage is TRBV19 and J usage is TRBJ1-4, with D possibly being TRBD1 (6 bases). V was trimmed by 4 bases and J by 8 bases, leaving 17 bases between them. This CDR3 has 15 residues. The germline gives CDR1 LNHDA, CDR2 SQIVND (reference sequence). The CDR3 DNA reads TGTGCCAGTAGTAGAACAAGACAGGACAGCGAAAAACTGTTTTTT. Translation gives CASSRTRQDSEKLFF.